This T cell receptor (beta chain) is drawn from a study of T cell responses to AZD1222 COVID-19 vaccine. Study background: Analyses pooled second doses at about 4 or about 12 weeks. Study observations and caveats: Repertoires in all cases were sampled only once the peak T cell response had passed. Seropositivity was recorded at baseline in only a handful of AZD1222 recipients.

This CDR3 spans 14 amino acids. In germline, CDR1 is LNHDA, CDR2 SQIVND (reference sequence). Unmatched junction bases numbered 12, after V lost 7 bases and J lost 10 bases. Regarding this clone: The antigen is not known.

The table came from immunoSEQ multiplex PCR; TCRdb's copy has only in-frame clones and leaves some out. The sample has more than 100,000 clones; around 85% are singletons. The sequence was obtained from an adult in good health. The genes are TRBV19 and TRBJ1-5; 8 bases are a match to TRBD1. The sample in question was peripheral blood, obtained on day 0 of AZD1222 vaccination. The CDR3 is CASTITGTGGPQHF. CDR3 DNA sequence: TGTGCCAGTACCATAACCGGGACAGGAGGACCCCAGCATTTT. Together with reference TRBV19 and TRBJ1-5, the CDR3 gives the full variable domain: DGGITQSPKYLFRKEGQNVTLSCEQNLNHDAMYWYRQDPGQGLRLIYYSQIVNDFQKGDIAEGYSVSREKKESFPLTVTSAQKNPTAFYLCASTITGTGGPQHFGDGTRLSIL.